One sample yielded the 26 T cell receptor beta chains listed below, sequenced in a study of vaccination effects on CD4 cells after COVID-19. This table comes from immunoSEQ multiplex PCR, and its TCRdb copy is limited to in-frame clones, with some not included. Of 17,000 or so clones listed, over 65% are singletons. With the ViraFEST assay, the study expanded antigen-specific CD4+ T cells using viral peptide pools, then sequenced them. Culture lasted 10 days before CD4+ T cell isolation. The person had PCR-confirmed SARS-CoV-2 infection between March and December 2020. Participants received two doses of either the BNT162b2 or mRNA-1273 vaccine. Their target antigens are unknown. The material sequenced was CD4+ T cells from PBMCs cultured with SARS-CoV-2 spike peptides, taken after COVID-19 vaccination. The receptor set was obtained from a human donor who had a prior SARS-CoV-2 infection.

There are a few counts of this clone. CDR3 DNA sequence: TGTGCCAGCAGTCCCGGGAGCGGGCGCACGGTTCATGGCTACACCTTC. It is translated as CASSPGSGRTVHGYTF. The gene calls are TRBV7-2 and TRBJ1-2; D not certain. Germline assignment: CDR1 SGHTA and CDR2 FQGNSA. The V and J ends lost 6 bases and 6 bases respectively, with 23 bases between them. This CDR3 region has 16 residues.

The rearrangement uses TRBV6-5 and TRBJ1-1, with 8 positions matching TRBD1. There are 15 residues in the CDR3. V shed 5 bases, J shed 2 bases, and the junction held 7 bases outside the gene matches. Germline assignment: CDR1 MNHEY and CDR2 SVGAGI. For the CDR3, the DNA is TGTGCCAGCAGTCCCCGGACAGGGCTAAACACTGAAGCTTTCTTT. Its translation: CASSPRTGLNTEAFF.

This clone was counted between two and nine times. The rearrangement uses TRBV18 and TRBJ2-2; D unclear. Trimming took off 5 bases at V and 2 bases at J, with 9 bases between the two ends. Looked up from germline, CDR1 is KGHSH and CDR2 is LQKENI. The CDR3 has 14 residues. CDR3 nucleotides: TGTGCCAGCTCAACGACACAAAACACCGGGGAGCTGTTTTTT. This translates into CASSTTQNTGELFF.

This chain uses TRBV2 with TRBJ2-7; D is tentatively TRBD1 or TRBD2 (6 bases each). Trimming left V 2 bases short and J 7 bases short, with 15 bases between. CDR3 length equals 14 residues. Germline V CDR1 and CDR2: SNHLY, FYNNEI. In DNA form, the CDR3 reads TGTGCCAGCAGTGAATATATGGGGGGCGCGGAGCAGTACTTC. Translating it yields CASSEYMGGAEQYF. Combining the CDR3 with reference TRBV2 and TRBJ2-7 gives the whole variable domain EPEVTQTPSHQVTQMGQEVILRCVPISNHLYFYWYRQILGQKVEFLVSFYNNEISEKSEIFDDQFSVERPDGSNFTLKIRSTKLEDSAMYFCASSEYMGGAEQYFGPGTRLTVT.

This sequence joins TRBV5-1 and TRBJ2-2, with D unclear. The CDR3 contains 15 residues. Germline V gene data show CDR1 as SGHRS and CDR2 as YFSETQ. V lost 1 base and J 9 bases, leaving 16 bases between the germline ends. The DNA for the CDR3 is TGCGCCAGCAGCTTGCTTGGGCAGCCCCACCGGGAGCTGTTTTTT. Translation: CASSLLGQPHRELFF.

The V call is TRBV5-1, the J call TRBJ2-5; D perhaps matches TRBD1 (5 bases). The ends were cut back, 4 bases at V and 5 bases at J, with 9 bases in the middle. Germline-derived CDR1 and CDR2 are SGHRS and YFSETQ. CDR3 length: 12 residues. CDR3 sequence: CASSPNRETQYF. The CDR3 DNA sequence: TGCGCCAGCAGCCCCAACAGGGAGACCCAGTACTTC.

CDR3 sequence reads: CASSPRDTGELFF. For the CDR3, the DNA is TGTGCCAGCAGTCCCCGGGACACCGGGGAGCTGTTTTTT. The chain links TRBV12-3 or TRBV12-4 to TRBJ2-2; D uncertain. V was trimmed by 5 bases and J by 3 bases, leaving 7 bases between them. CDR3 size: 13 residues.

CDR3 amino acids: CASRGLAGGSYEQYF. In DNA, the CDR3 is TGTGCCAGCAGGGGACTAGCGGGAGGGTCCTACGAGCAGTACTTC. The rearrangement joins TRBV6-5 to TRBJ2-7; 16 bases agree with TRBD2. Germline CDR1 and CDR2: MNHEY and SVGAGI. The CDR3 consists of 15 residues. The J segment lost 1 base and the V segment lost 6 bases, leaving 0 bases of the junction unmatched.

J is TRBJ2-1 and V is TRBV5-1; 12 bases are a match to TRBD2. The germline gives CDR1 SGHRS, CDR2 YFSETQ. The junction had 8 bases not matched to a gene; V was cut back by 4 bases and J by 6 bases. The CDR3 covers 16 residues. CDR3 protein: CASSLTLAGGPNEQFF. CDR3 DNA sequence: TGCGCCAGCAGCCTGACCCTAGCGGGAGGGCCCAATGAGCAGTTCTTC.

This chain joins TRBV4-2 and TRBJ1-2; TRBD1 aligns across 11 bases. The CDR3 covers 13 residues. V shed 4 bases and J 6 bases; nucleotides not matched to a gene: 1. Per germline, CDR1 LGHNA and CDR2 YNFKEQ. DNA for the CDR3: TGTGCCAGCAGCCGGACAGGGGGCGATGGCTACACCTTC. Residues: CASSRTGGDGYTF.

This chain connects TRBV4-2 to TRBJ2-1; 12 bases agree with TRBD2. J lost 6 bases, V lost 4 bases, and 4 bases had no gene match. The CDR3 totals 15 residues. The germline V gene encodes CDR1 LGHNA and CDR2 YNFKEQ. For the CDR3, the DNA is TGTGCCAGCAGCCCGACTAGCGGGAGTATCAATGAGCAGTTCTTC. Residues: CASSPTSGSINEQFF.

This chain's CDR3 is CASSGRGAGEQFF. CDR3 DNA: TGTGCCAGCAGCGGAAGGGGGGCCGGTGAGCAGTTCTTC. The chain uses TRBV12-3 or TRBV12-4 and TRBJ2-1; D could derive from TRBD1 or TRBD2 (6 bases each). Trimming took 6 bases from V and 9 from J, leaving 15 bases between them. The CDR3 has 13 residues.

The chain recombines TRBV7-9 with TRBJ1-1; tentative D call: TRBD1 (5 bases). The V gene lost 1 base and the J gene lost 4 bases, with 13 bases spanning the gap. CDR3 length: 15 amino acids. Germline-derived CDR1 and CDR2 are SEHNR and FQNEAQ (reference sequence). As DNA, the CDR3 is TGTGCCAGCAGCTTAGGGGCCGGAGGGGCCACTGAAGCTTTCTTT. The encoded protein is CASSLGAGGATEAFF.

This chain joins TRBV4-1 and TRBJ2-2; D is perhaps TRBD1 (6 bases). This CDR3 comprises 15 residues. Germline-derived CDR1 and CDR2 are MGHRA and YSYEKL. The V end lost 4 bases, the J end lost 2 bases, and 11 bases lay between the germline ends. The CDR3 coding sequence is TGCGCCAGCAGCCCTAGGGGGTATAACACCGGGGAGCTGTTTTTT. Translation gives CASSPRGYNTGELFF.

CDR3 amino acids: CASSPGEGETEKLFF. CDR3 DNA sequence: TGCGCCAGCAGCCCCGGAGAGGGAGAGACCGAAAAACTGTTTTTT. The chain is built from TRBV5-1 and TRBJ1-4; D not certain. This CDR3 spans 15 amino acids. Between the trimmed V and J ends, which lost 4 bases and 8 bases, there was a span of 18 bases. Germline CDR1 is SGHRS and CDR2 is YFSETQ.

The chain combines TRBV18 with TRBJ2-7, with D maybe TRBD1 (6 bases). V lost 4 bases and J lost 2, with 12 bases in between. CDR1 KGHSH and CDR2 LQKENI come from the germline V gene. The length of the CDR3 is 14 residues. Written as DNA, the CDR3 is TGTGCCAGCTCACGGGGGCTTCTAACCTACGAGCAGTACTTC. It yields the protein CASSRGLLTYEQYF.

This clone was detected only once. The chain carries TRBV24-1 and TRBJ2-1; a weak D match, TRBD2 (6 bases). This CDR3 spans 12 amino acids. The V end lost 4 bases, the J end lost 10 bases, and 10 bases lay between the germline ends. Germline CDR1 and CDR2: KGHDR and SFDVKD. This CDR3 is CATSDPAGEQFF. CDR3 sequence (DNA): TGTGCCACCAGTGACCCGGCGGGGGAGCAGTTCTTC.

The chain couples TRBV5-8 to TRBJ2-7; 9 nucleotides line up with TRBD1. Germline lookup yields CDR1 SGHTS and CDR2 YDEGEE. The CDR3 sequence is 15 residues long. The V segment lost 4 bases and the J segment 5 bases; nucleotides outside the gene matches: 10. The CDR3 DNA reads TGTGCCAGCAGCCCCGGGACAGGGAGGTTGAACGAGCAGTACTTC. It yields the protein CASSPGTGRLNEQYF.

This CDR3 reads CASSPQGTGGGLETQYF. CDR3 in DNA: TGCGCCAGCAGCCCACAAGGAACAGGGGGGGGACTGGAGACCCAGTACTTC. The rearrangement joins TRBV5-1 to TRBJ2-5, with D possibly being TRBD1 (8 bases). The germline CDR1 and CDR2 sequences are SGHRS and YFSETQ. V was trimmed by 4 bases and J by 5 bases, leaving 24 bases between them. The CDR3 loop spans 17 amino acids.

The chain joins TRBV20-1 to TRBJ2-7; D may be TRBD1 (5 bases). Germline CDR1 DFQATT, CDR2 SNEGSKA (reference sequence). The CDR3 sequence is 12 residues long. The V end lost 3 bases, the J end lost 3 bases, and 9 bases lay between the germline ends. The chain's CDR3 is CSASSQGYEQYF. The CDR3 nucleotides read TGCAGTGCTAGTTCCCAGGGCTACGAGCAGTACTTC.

The V gene is TRBV3-1 (or the pseudogene TRBV3-2), the J gene TRBJ2-3; no clear D. The CDR3 consists of 13 residues. The germline V gene encodes CDR1 LGHDT and CDR2 YNNKEL (reference sequence). The V gene lost 4 bases and the J gene lost 1 base, with 6 bases spanning the gap. CDR3 sequence reads: CASSLAGTDTQYF. The CDR3 DNA reads as TGTGCCAGCAGCCTGGCAGGCACAGATACGCAGTATTTT.

CDR3 in DNA: TGTGCCAGCAGCCTAGGACTAGCGGGGGCCACAGATACGCAGTATTTT. Residues: CASSLGLAGATDTQYF. The chain joins TRBV3-1 (or the pseudogene TRBV3-2) to TRBJ2-3; the match to TRBD2 covers 13 bases. V was clipped by 4 bases and J by 2 bases; unmatched bases: 3. CDR1 and CDR2 from the germline V gene are LGHDT and YNNKEL (reference sequence). The CDR3 extends over 16 amino acids.

This clone was observed a few times. The chain links TRBV9 to TRBJ2-2; D uncertain. The V gene lost 0 bases and the J gene lost 6 bases, with 6 bases spanning the gap. This CDR3 region has 13 residues. Germline CDR1 SGDLS, CDR2 YYNGEE. CDR3 sequence (DNA): TGTGCCAGCAGCGTAGTCGGGTCCGGGGAGCTGTTTTTT. Protein: CASSVVGSGELFF.

In this sample, this clone turned up a few times. The rearrangement links TRBV6-5 to TRBJ2-7; TRBD2 aligns across 7 bases. CDR1 and CDR2 (germline): MNHEY, SVGAGI. The CDR3 has 15 residues. V shed 8 bases, J shed 0 bases, and the junction held 10 bases outside the gene matches. The CDR3 DNA sequence: TGTGCCAGCGGAAGGATGCTAGCGGACTCCTACGAGCAGTACTTC. This codes for CASGRMLADSYEQYF.

A few counts support this clone. The CDR3: CASTKLEETQYF. In DNA form, the CDR3 reads TGTGCCAGCACGAAGTTGGAGGAGACCCAGTACTTC. V gene TRBV2 combines with J gene TRBJ2-5, with unresolved D. Germline CDR1 reads SNHLY; CDR2 reads FYNNEI. Trimming removed 7 bases at V and 5 bases at J, with 11 bases between. The CDR3 runs 12 residues.

The V and J genes are TRBV5-4 and TRBJ2-7; 11 bases map to TRBD2. Germline assignment: CDR1 SGHNT and CDR2 YYREEE (reference sequence). The CDR3 has 15 amino acids. V shed 1 base and J 1 base; nucleotides not matched to a gene: 1. The CDR3 region is CASSLLAGGSYEQYF. CDR3 in DNA: TGTGCCAGCAGCTTGCTAGCGGGGGGATCCTACGAGCAGTACTTC.